This T cell receptor beta chain was recorded in a study of metastatic and nonmetastatic thyroid tumors. Study information: Malignant and benign thyroid patients had repertoires compared in peripheral blood and tumor or nodule tissue.

The study, taken as a whole, reports: A significant increase in TCR beta diversity was reportedly seen in malignant thyroid tumors relative to benign nodules, in blood and tumor.

No treatment of any kind had been given to any patient before thyroid surgery. The junction had 4 bases not matched to a gene; V was cut back by 2 bases and J by 10 bases. The germline V gene has CDR1 SGHTA and CDR2 FQGNSA. The CDR3 runs to 12 residues. In the source study's methods: CDR3 was compared across clinicopathological groups, and the resulting differences were used to build a distant-metastasis classifier for papillary thyroid cancer. TCRdb used MiXCR to call clones anew from the PCR reads. The V and J calls and clone size come from TCRdb's table, not from the authors' own analysis. In the table there are approximately 70,000 clones, 4% to 5% of which are singletons. This clone was found many times. Its target is not known.

V and J are TRBV7-2 and TRBJ1-1; 7 bases fit TRBD1. Sequences were obtained from blood. The sequence was obtained from a female donor with papillary thyroid cancer or a benign thyroid nodule (not recorded which). Some clones in this sample may be carry-over from other donors' samples. The CDR3, as DNA: TGTGCCAGCAGCTTAAGTGACAGGGTAGCTTTCTTT. Amino acid sequence: CASSLSDRVAFF.